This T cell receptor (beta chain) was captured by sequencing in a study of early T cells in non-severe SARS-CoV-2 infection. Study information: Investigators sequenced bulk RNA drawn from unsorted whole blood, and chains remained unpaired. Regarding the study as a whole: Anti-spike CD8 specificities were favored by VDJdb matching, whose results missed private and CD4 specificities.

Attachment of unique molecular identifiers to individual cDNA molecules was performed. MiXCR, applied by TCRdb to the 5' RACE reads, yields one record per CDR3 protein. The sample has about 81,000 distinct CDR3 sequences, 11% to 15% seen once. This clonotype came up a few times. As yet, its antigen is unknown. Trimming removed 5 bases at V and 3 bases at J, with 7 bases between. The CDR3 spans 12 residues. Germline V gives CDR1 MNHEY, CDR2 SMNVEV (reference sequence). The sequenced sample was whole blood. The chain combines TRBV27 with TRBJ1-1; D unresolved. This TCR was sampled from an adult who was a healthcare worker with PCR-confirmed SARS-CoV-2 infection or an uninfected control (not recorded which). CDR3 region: CASSNGYTEAFF. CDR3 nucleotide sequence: TGTGCCAGCAGTAACGGGTACACTGAAGCTTTCTTT.